The present TCR beta chain was sequenced within a study of blood T cells in healthy people across ages. A second about 6 to 11 cycle PCR used barcoded and J-beta primers. A minimum of 2.5 million CDR3-containing paired-end reads was obtained for each sample. TCRdb recomputed calls from the 5' RACE reads with MiXCR, one row per CDR3 protein. The table shows fewer than 1,000,000 distinct CDR3 sequences, with approximately 48% occurring only once. Trimming took 5 bases from V and 1 from J; bases not matched to a gene: 5. The CDR3 runs 13 residues. Germline loops: CDR1 SQVTM, CDR2 ANQGSEA. The table lists this clonotype with a few counts.

The receptor was derived from a man in his sixties in good health. Sequencing was done on a sample of blood. V and J are TRBV29-1 and TRBJ2-7, with 7 bases lining up with TRBD1. The CDR3 loop reads CSVLETGSYEQYF. For the CDR3, the DNA is TGCAGCGTTCTCGAGACAGGGTCCTACGAGCAGTACTTC.